This TCR beta chain was recorded in a study of breast tumors, draining lymph nodes, adjacent tissues. General study results and limits: Compared with basal-like, luminal-like tumors shared significantly more repertoire with nontumor tissue. Tumor repertoires ranked between lymph nodes and nontumor tissue in diversity, with V and J gene preferences. That most tumor T cells come from lymph nodes remained unproven.

The lymph nodes were axillary draining lymph nodes from breast cancer patients. TCRdb used MiXCR to reprocess the multiplex PCR reads, holding one entry per CDR3 protein. The profile shows approximately 200,000 distinct CDR3 sequences, roughly 29% of them singletons. This clonotype was detected ten times or more. The antigen is undetermined. Germline-derived CDR1 and CDR2 are DFQATT and SNEGSKA (reference sequence). This CDR3 contains 14 residues. V gave up 1 base and J gave up 7 bases; unmatched junction bases: 4. V and J are TRBV20-1 and TRBJ2-1; 10 nucleotides match TRBD2. The origin of this receptor is a female donor with breast cancer. Some clones in this sample may be carry-over from other donors' samples. The sequencing sample was made of axillary lymph node tissue. This CDR3 is CSARAWTSGNEQFF. CDR3 DNA sequence: TGCAGTGCTAGAGCCTGGACTAGCGGAAATGAGCAGTTCTTC.